The 27 T cell receptor beta chains in this list originate from one sample, sequenced in a study of blood T cell repertoires in COVID-19. This table comes from immunoSEQ multiplex PCR, and its TCRdb copy is limited to in-frame clones, with some not included. Found here are almost 350,000 clones, 88% of them singletons; the top ten hold 0.95% to 1.1%. Sequenced material: PBMCs or T cells enriched from blood (not recorded which). The receptors stem from a woman in her twenties or thirties who had been exposed to COVID-19.

The CDR3 DNA reads as TGTGCCAGCAGCCCAGCGGGCAGGGGGCGAGACAATGAGCAGTTCTTC. This codes for CASSPAGRGRDNEQFF. The chain combines TRBV7-9 with TRBJ2-1, with TRBD1 matching over 8 bases. From germline, CDR1 is SEHNR and CDR2 FQNEAQ (reference sequence). This CDR3 is built from 16 residues. V was clipped by 5 bases and J by 5 bases; unmatched bases: 11.

This chain uses TRBV19 with TRBJ1-3; 8 bases align to TRBD1. Looked up from germline, CDR1 is LNHDA and CDR2 is SQIVND (reference sequence). J lost 4 bases, V lost 4 bases, and 9 bases had no gene match. The CDR3 has 16 residues. This CDR3 is CASSRGQASLGNTIYF. CDR3 DNA sequence: TGTGCCAGTAGTAGGGGACAGGCTTCCCTAGGAAACACCATATATTTT.

There are a few counts of this clone. This rearrangement joins TRBV2 to TRBJ2-2; 7 bases are shared with TRBD2. V lost 6 bases and J lost 6; bases outside the gene matches: 4. The CDR3 spans 13 residues. The V gene's germline CDR1 is SNHLY and CDR2 FYNNEI. The CDR3 sequence: CASRKLAPGELFF. Here the CDR3 DNA reads TGTGCCAGCAGGAAACTAGCGCCCGGGGAGCTGTTTTTT.

The chain employs TRBV6-5 and TRBJ2-7, with 12 bases lining up with TRBD1. CDR1 is MNHEY, CDR2 SVGAGI, per germline. This CDR3 contains 15 residues. V gave up 6 bases and J gave up 2 bases; unmatched junction bases: 5. The CDR3, as DNA: TGTGCCAGCAGCCGGGACAGGGGGCCGCCCTACGAGCAGTACTTC. It is translated as CASSRDRGPPYEQYF.

This rearrangement joins TRBV2 to TRBJ1-5, with 7 nucleotides matching TRBD1. V trimming: 6 bases; J trimming: 3 bases; junction bases outside the gene matches: 5. Germline-derived CDR1 and CDR2 are SNHLY and FYNNEI. This CDR3 is built from 14 residues. CDR3 nucleotides: TGTGCCAGCAGAGGGGACAGCGACAATCAGCCCCAGCATTTT. It specifies CASRGDSDNQPQHF.

This chain joins TRBV9 and TRBJ1-3; maybe TRBD1 (6 bases). The CDR3 spans 16 residues. V lost 3 bases to trimming and J lost 4 bases, with 17 bases between them. Germline CDR1 and CDR2: SGDLS and YYNGEE. The CDR3 region has the DNA TGTGCCAGCAGCGCCTCATTAGGGGGAACCGGAAACACCATATATTTT. It translates to CASSASLGGTGNTIYF. The full variable domain, in which reference TRBV9 and TRBJ1-3 provide the parts outside the CDR3, is DSGVTQTPKHLITATGQRVTLRCSPRSGDLSVYWYQQSLDQGLQFLIQYYNGEERAKGNILERFSAQQFPDLHSELNLSSLELGDSALYFCASSASLGGTGNTIYFGEGSWLTVV.

The chain couples TRBV28 to TRBJ1-1, with D maybe TRBD1 (5 bases). The germline V gene has CDR1 MDHEN and CDR2 SYDVKM. Trimming left V 5 bases short and J 1 base short, with 8 bases between. The CDR3 is 13 residues long. CDR3 region: CASSPQANTEAFF. The CDR3 DNA reads as TGTGCCAGCAGTCCACAGGCGAACACTGAAGCTTTCTTT. Together with reference TRBV28 and TRBJ1-1, the CDR3 gives the full variable domain: DVKVTQSSRYLVKRTGEKVFLECVQDMDHENMFWYRQDPGLGLRLIYFSYDVKMKEKGDIPEGYSVSREKKERFSLILESASTNQTSMYLCASSPQANTEAFFGQGTRLTVV.

This clone showed up just once. V gene TRBV10-3 combines with J gene TRBJ1-2; no clear D. Germline V gives CDR1 ENHRY, CDR2 SYGVKD. The CDR3 runs 18 residues. V lost 2 bases, J lost 5 bases, and 24 bases lay in between. The CDR3: CAISEAGRPLTVNYGYTF. CDR3 nucleotide sequence: TGTGCCATCAGTGAGGCTGGGAGACCCTTAACAGTCAATTATGGCTACACCTTC.

This chain connects TRBV14 to TRBJ2-7; 10 nucleotides line up with TRBD1. The CDR3 is made up of 14 amino acids. J gave up 4 bases and V 4 bases, and 4 bases lay outside the gene matches. Germline V CDR1 and CDR2: SGHDN, FVKESK. CDR3 DNA sequence: TGTGCCAGCAGCCTATGGACAGGGGGTTACGAGCAGTACTTC. Translating gives CASSLWTGGYEQYF.

V gene TRBV18 combines with J gene TRBJ1-1; 8 bases are a match to TRBD1. The J segment lost 3 bases and the V segment lost 5 bases, leaving 5 bases of the junction unmatched. CDR3 size: 14 residues. Germline V gene data show CDR1 as KGHSH and CDR2 as LQKENI. CDR3 DNA sequence: TGTGCCAGCTCAGGACAGGGTGGGGACACTGAAGCTTTCTTT. Its translation: CASSGQGGDTEAFF.

The rearrangement joins TRBV5-5 to TRBJ1-1; 8 bases agree with TRBD1. In germline, CDR1 is SGHKS, CDR2 YYEKEE (reference sequence). The V and J ends lost 4 bases and 3 bases, in that order; junction bases with no gene match: 5. This CDR3 comprises 14 residues. CDR3 DNA sequence: TGTGCCAGCAGCCCCTACAGGGGGGACACTGAAGCTTTCTTT. Translated: CASSPYRGDTEAFF.

The chain recombines TRBV28 with TRBJ2-1, with 9 nucleotides matching TRBD1. The germline CDR1 and CDR2 sequences are MDHEN and SYDVKM. The V gene end was trimmed by 3 bases and the J gene end by 5 bases; junction bases not matched to a gene: 11. The CDR3 runs 17 residues. The CDR3 coding sequence is TGTGCCAGCAGTTTCGCTAGCTGGGACAGGGTGGACAATGAGCAGTTCTTC. Translated, it gives CASSFASWDRVDNEQFF. The full variable domain, with the rest looked up from reference TRBV28 and TRBJ2-1, is DVKVTQSSRYLVKRTGEKVFLECVQDMDHENMFWYRQDPGLGLRLIYFSYDVKMKEKGDIPEGYSVSREKKERFSLILESASTNQTSMYLCASSFASWDRVDNEQFFGPGTRLTVL.

The rearrangement uses TRBV27 and TRBJ2-7, with 10 nucleotides matching TRBD2. Germline V lookup: CDR1 MNHEY, CDR2 SMNVEV (reference sequence). The V and J ends lost 5 bases and 1 base, in that order; junction bases with no gene match: 8. The CDR3 runs 16 residues. The chain's CDR3 is CASSPRVAGGSYEQYF. The CDR3 bases are TGTGCCAGCAGTCCCCGGGTAGCGGGAGGATCCTACGAGCAGTACTTC.

This clone has just one count. The V call is TRBV27, the J call TRBJ1-5; no clear D. Germline lookup yields CDR1 MNHEY and CDR2 SMNVEV (reference sequence). The germline V and J ends were trimmed by 8 bases and 8 bases, with 13 bases remaining between them. This CDR3 contains 12 residues. Written as DNA, the CDR3 is TGTGCCAGCTCCTTCGTTGGCAAGCCCCAGCATTTT. Translated, it gives CASSFVGKPQHF.

This sequence joins TRBV9 and TRBJ2-3; D is uncertain. Germline-derived CDR1 and CDR2 are SGDLS and YYNGEE. The CDR3 length is 13 residues. The V and J ends lost 1 base and 3 bases respectively, with 6 bases between them. The CDR3 is CASSVRATDTQYF. DNA of the CDR3: TGTGCCAGCAGCGTACGAGCGACAGATACGCAGTATTTT. The entire variable domain, with the rest obtained from reference TRBV9 and TRBJ2-3, is as follows: DSGVTQTPKHLITATGQRVTLRCSPRSGDLSVYWYQQSLDQGLQFLIQYYNGEERAKGNILERFSAQQFPDLHSELNLSSLELGDSALYFCASSVRATDTQYFGPGTRLTVL.

The rearrangement joins TRBV19 to TRBJ1-5; the match to TRBD1 covers 7 bases. Trimming at V came to 8 bases and at J to 3 bases, leaving 10 bases not matched to a gene. CDR1 LNHDA and CDR2 SQIVND come from the germline V gene (reference sequence). The CDR3 extends over 15 amino acids. The DNA of the CDR3 is TGTGCCAGTGCCTCAGCTACAGGGGTCAATCAGCCCCAGCATTTT. Amino acid sequence: CASASATGVNQPQHF.

The chain has TRBV7-3 and TRBJ2-2; weak D call: TRBD2 (5 bases). Looked up from germline, CDR1 is SGHTA and CDR2 is FQGTGA. Trimming shortened V by 1 base and J by 4 bases, and 10 bases separated the two germline ends. The CDR3 has 15 amino acids. CDR3 sequence (DNA): TGTGCCAGCAGCTTAAAAGGACTCGTCACCGGGGAGCTGTTTTTT. Amino acids: CASSLKGLVTGELFF.

The chain has TRBV18 and TRBJ1-2; D is undetermined. The CDR3 covers 13 residues. The V gene lost 6 bases and the J gene lost 2 bases, with 10 bases spanning the gap. Per the germline V gene, CDR1 is KGHSH and CDR2 is LQKENI. This chain's CDR3 is CASSRAENYGYTF. CDR3 bases: TGTGCCAGCTCCCGAGCGGAGAACTATGGCTACACCTTC.

Here the CDR3 DNA reads TGTGCCAGCAGCTTAAATGGGGCAGACCGCCATCAGCCCCAGCATTTT. Residues: CASSLNGADRHQPQHF. The chain joins TRBV7-8 to TRBJ1-5, with a possible D match to TRBD1 (5 bases). V lost 2 bases and J lost 5, with 16 bases in between. Germline values: CDR1 SGHVS, CDR2 FQNEAQ. This CDR3 comprises 16 residues. The full variable domain, rest sourced from reference TRBV7-8 and TRBJ1-5, is GAGVSQSPRYKVAKRGQDVALRCDPISGHVSLFWYQQALGQGPEFLTYFQNEAQLDKSGLPSDRFFAERPEGSVSTLKIQRTQQEDSAVYLCASSLNGADRHQPQHFGDGTRLSIL.

Only a few counts were recorded for this clone. The chain recombines TRBV9 with TRBJ2-3, with 14 bases lining up with TRBD2. V lost 4 bases, J lost 4 bases, and 5 bases stayed unmatched. Germline V gene sequence: CDR1 SGDLS, CDR2 YYNGEE. The CDR3 consists of 16 residues. The CDR3 nucleotides read TGTGCCAGCAGCCCCGGACTAGCGGGAGGTCCAGATACGCAGTATTTT. Its translation is CASSPGLAGGPDTQYF.

The chain uses TRBV28 and TRBJ1-5; no clear D gene. Per germline, CDR1 MDHEN and CDR2 SYDVKM. The CDR3 is 13 amino acids. Trimming removed 3 bases at V and 2 bases at J, with 5 bases between. DNA of the CDR3: TGTGCCAGCAGTTTCGGAGGCAATCAGCCCCAGCATTTT. Amino acids: CASSFGGNQPQHF. The whole variable domain, filled in from reference TRBV28 and TRBJ1-5, reads DVKVTQSSRYLVKRTGEKVFLECVQDMDHENMFWYRQDPGLGLRLIYFSYDVKMKEKGDIPEGYSVSREKKERFSLILESASTNQTSMYLCASSFGGNQPQHFGDGTRLSIL.

The chain carries TRBV16 and TRBJ1-3, with 9 bases fitting TRBD1. The CDR3 runs to 16 residues. V shed 2 bases and J 0 bases; nucleotides not matched to a gene: 2. From germline, CDR1 is KGHSY and CDR2 FQNENV. The CDR3 sequence: CASSQTGQGSGNTIYF. CDR3 in DNA: TGTGCCAGCAGCCAAACGGGACAGGGCTCTGGAAACACCATATATTTT.

This chain joins TRBV30 and TRBJ2-3; D is possibly TRBD1 (6 bases). Germline V CDR1 and CDR2: GTSNPN, SVGIG (reference sequence). V lost 2 bases and J 1 base, leaving 13 bases between the germline ends. The CDR3 contains 15 residues. As DNA, the CDR3 is TGTGCCTGGAGTCCCGGACAGACGGGCACAGATACGCAGTATTTT. As protein: CAWSPGQTGTDTQYF.

The chain recombines TRBV7-8 with TRBJ1-2; D is possibly TRBD1 (5 bases). V gave up 6 bases and J gave up 4 bases, with 18 bases separating them. The CDR3 has 15 amino acids. The germline gives CDR1 SGHVS, CDR2 FQNEAQ. In nucleotides, the CDR3 is TGTGCCAGCAGAACGGGCCCCCCGGGGGGCTATGGCTACACCTTC. Amino acids: CASRTGPPGGYGYTF. The full variable domain, with the rest looked up from reference TRBV7-8 and TRBJ1-2, is GAGVSQSPRYKVAKRGQDVALRCDPISGHVSLFWYQQALGQGPEFLTYFQNEAQLDKSGLPSDRFFAERPEGSVSTLKIQRTQQEDSAVYLCASRTGPPGGYGYTFGSGTRLTVV.

This clone was seen once. The genes are TRBV6-4 and TRBJ2-7; 7 bases agree with TRBD2. This CDR3 is built from 14 residues. Unmatched junction bases numbered 5, after V lost 6 bases and J lost 0 bases. Germline V gene sequence: CDR1 MRHNA, CDR2 SNTAGT. The CDR3 region has the DNA TGTGCCAGCAGCGAACTAGCGAGCTCCTACGAGCAGTACTTC. Its protein product is CASSELASSYEQYF.

The J gene is TRBJ2-7, the V gene TRBV5-1, with TRBD2 identical over 9 bases. The germline gives CDR1 SGHRS, CDR2 YFSETQ. J was trimmed by 7 bases and V by 0 bases; bases with no gene match: 8. The CDR3 is 15 residues long. As DNA, the CDR3 is TGCGCCAGCAGCTTGGCAGCGGGAGGCTTAGGAGAGCAGTACTTC. Its protein product is CASSLAAGGLGEQYF.

The chain couples TRBV5-1 to TRBJ1-4; D ambiguous. Germline CDR1 SGHRS, CDR2 YFSETQ. This CDR3 region has 16 residues. The V and J ends lost 1 base and 0 bases respectively, with 10 bases between them. This CDR3 is CASSLTGSATNEKLFF. The CDR3 DNA sequence: TGCGCCAGCAGCTTGACCGGGTCGGCAACTAATGAAAAACTGTTTTTT.